This entry describes one T cell receptor beta chain. Researchers ran the assay at a deep level. Over several immunoSEQ plates, each subset's genomic DNA was distributed in even portions. TCRdb keeps only in-frame clones here, not all; method: immunoSEQ multiplex PCR. This sample has hundreds of thousands of clones, with about 74% found just once. This record comes from a study of shared clonotypes between healthy human individuals. The overall study: Donors were two women and a few men aged 18 to 49.

The CDR3 has 15 residues. V lost 5 bases, J lost 2 bases, and 15 bases lay in between. Germline V gene sequence: CDR1 MNHEY, CDR2 SVGAGI. Sequencing used memory CD4+ T cells sorted from blood. The subset is: CD45RA-negative fraction. This clonotype was sampled from a woman in her thirties in good health. The rearrangement links TRBV6-5 to TRBJ1-1; D may be TRBD1 (6 bases). The CDR3 sequence is CASSQWTGGNTEAFF. Written as DNA, the CDR3 is TGTGCCAGCAGTCAATGGACCGGGGGCAACACTGAAGCTTTCTTT.